This entry lists 17 T cell receptor beta chains sequenced from one sample in a study of shared clonotypes between healthy human individuals. Assay used: immunoSEQ multiplex PCR; TCRdb lists only in-frame clones, some missing. The data contain millions of clones, 95% of them singletons. Sequenced sample: naive CD4+ T cells sorted from blood. Subset meaning: CD45RA+ positively selected. Receptors originate from a man aged 18 to 30 in good health.

The rearrangement joins TRBV6-1 to TRBJ1-5; weak D call: TRBD1 (6 bases). Germline V gene data show CDR1 as MNHNS and CDR2 as SASEGT. The CDR3 loop spans 15 amino acids. Trimming took off 6 bases at V and 3 bases at J, with 15 bases between the two ends. CDR3 sequence reads: CASSPDRRPNQPQHF. The CDR3 coding sequence is TGTGCCAGCAGCCCCGACAGGCGACCCAATCAGCCCCAGCATTTT.

This chain joins TRBV10-3 and TRBJ2-2; TRBD2 aligns across 8 bases. There are 18 residues in the CDR3. After removal of 7 bases from V and 4 bases from J, the junction contained 17 bases not matched to a gene. CDR1 and CDR2 from the germline V gene are ENHRY and SYGVKD. The CDR3 DNA is TGTGCCATCACCACTAGAGCCAAAGCGGGAGCGGGCACCGGGGAGCTGTTTTTT. It codes for CAITTRAKAGAGTGELFF.

The chain couples TRBV6-5 to TRBJ1-1; no clear D gene. This CDR3 contains 15 residues. The germline V and J ends were trimmed by 0 bases and 1 base, with 9 bases remaining between them. The germline CDR1 and CDR2 sequences are MNHEY and SVGAGI. In DNA form, the CDR3 reads TGTGCCAGCAGTTACTCGCTGACCTCGAACACTGAAGCTTTCTTT. Its translation: CASSYSLTSNTEAFF.

The chain has TRBV4-1 and TRBJ2-1; TRBD2 matches 11 bases. This CDR3 contains 16 residues. Germline V gives CDR1 MGHRA, CDR2 YSYEKL. Trimming at V came to 3 bases and at J to 0 bases, leaving 1 base not matched to a gene. CDR3 nucleotide sequence: TGCGCCAGCAGCCATAGCGGGAGGGGCTCCTACAATGAGCAGTTCTTC. Protein sequence: CASSHSGRGSYNEQFF.

V gene TRBV5-1 combines with J gene TRBJ1-1; a possible D gene is TRBD1 (5 bases). V dropped 2 bases and J dropped 4 bases, with 12 bases sitting between them. The CDR3 runs to 14 residues. Germline values: CDR1 SGHRS, CDR2 YFSETQ. The CDR3 sequence is CASSFGPGSTEAFF. The CDR3 nucleotides are TGCGCCAGCAGCTTCGGACCAGGGTCCACTGAAGCTTTCTTT.

The V gene is TRBV27, the J gene TRBJ2-1; D remains ambiguous. Germline CDR1 and CDR2: MNHEY and SMNVEV (reference sequence). The CDR3 loop spans 16 amino acids. Trimming took off 8 bases at V and 0 bases at J, with 17 bases between the two ends. This chain's CDR3 is CASVKLDASSYNEQFF. The CDR3 DNA follows: TGTGCCAGCGTTAAACTGGACGCTAGCTCCTACAATGAGCAGTTCTTC.

The chain carries TRBV6-6 and TRBJ1-3, with D perhaps TRBD1 (5 bases). Germline CDR1 reads MNHNY; CDR2 reads SVGAGI (reference sequence). The CDR3 has 16 amino acids. With 2 bases removed from V and 7 bases from J, the gap between germline ends came to 18 bases. The CDR3 spells CASSYGSPGRFNTIYF. The CDR3, as DNA: TGTGCCAGCAGTTACGGATCGCCAGGGCGGTTCAACACCATATATTTT.

The J gene is TRBJ2-7, the V gene TRBV5-1; unclear D gene. V lost 0 bases and J lost 2, with 12 bases in between. CDR1 SGHRS and CDR2 YFSETQ come from the germline V gene. The CDR3 has 15 residues. The CDR3 region has the DNA TGCGCCAGCAGCTTGGCCGGTAGGCGGACCTACGAGCAGTACTTC. This encodes CASSLAGRRTYEQYF.

This clone appeared many times. This sequence joins TRBV7-2 and TRBJ2-7; 10 bases are a match to TRBD2. The length of the CDR3 is 15 residues. V lost 4 bases, J lost 3 bases, and 6 bases stayed unmatched. Per the germline V gene, CDR1 is SGHTA and CDR2 is FQGNSA. CDR3 sequence: CASSSLAGQNYEQYF. CDR3 nucleotides: TGTGCCAGCAGCTCACTAGCGGGACAAAACTACGAGCAGTACTTC.

The gene calls are TRBV9 and TRBJ1-4; D is unresolved. Trimming cost V 0 bases and J 4 bases, with 10 bases left between them. The CDR3 consists of 15 residues. Germline V lookup: CDR1 SGDLS, CDR2 YYNGEE. The CDR3: CASSVAGSRNEKLFF. For the CDR3, the DNA is TGTGCCAGCAGCGTAGCGGGCAGCCGTAATGAAAAACTGTTTTTT. The entire variable domain, with the rest obtained from reference TRBV9 and TRBJ1-4, is as follows: DSGVTQTPKHLITATGQRVTLRCSPRSGDLSVYWYQQSLDQGLQFLIQYYNGEERAKGNILERFSAQQFPDLHSELNLSSLELGDSALYFCASSVAGSRNEKLFFGSGTQLSVL.

The V and J genes are TRBV5-4 and TRBJ2-7; D is perhaps TRBD1 (6 bases). Per germline, CDR1 SGHNT and CDR2 YYREEE (reference sequence). The CDR3 is 15 residues long. Deletions cut 5 bases from V and 1 base from J, with 16 bases between. Here the CDR3 DNA reads TGTGCCAGCAGTAAGGACAGATCGTCATCCTACGAGCAGTACTTC. Encoded protein: CASSKDRSSSYEQYF.

The chain combines TRBV7-2 with TRBJ1-2, with a possible D match to TRBD1 (6 bases). The germline V gene has CDR1 SGHTA and CDR2 FQGNSA. Deletions cut 5 bases from V and 13 bases from J, with 14 bases between. The CDR3 totals 11 residues. CDR3 loop: CASSLTGLGTF. CDR3 nucleotides: TGTGCCAGCAGCCTGACAGGCCTGGGCACCTTC.

V usage is TRBV5-5 and J usage is TRBJ2-7, with unresolved D. The V gene's germline CDR1 is SGHKS and CDR2 YYEKEE (reference sequence). The CDR3 length is 15 residues. Trimming removed 0 bases from V and 4 bases from J, with 14 bases in between. The CDR3 DNA is TGTGCCAGCAGCTTGGACGGTCAGCAGATGTACGAGCAGTACTTC. It yields the protein CASSLDGQQMYEQYF.

The chain combines TRBV6-8 with TRBJ2-2; D unresolved. The CDR3 extends over 14 amino acids. Germline V gene lookup returns CDR1 MNHGY and CDR2 SAAAGT. The V and J ends lost 4 bases and 0 bases respectively, with 6 bases between them. The DNA of the CDR3 is TGTGCCAGCAGTTCAAGATCGAACACCGGGGAGCTGTTTTTT. Its protein is CASSSRSNTGELFF.

The CDR3 DNA reads as TGTGCCAGCAGCGTGGACAGGGCTAATGAAAAACTGTTTTTT. Translation: CASSVDRANEKLFF. The chain links TRBV7-2 to TRBJ1-4, with 8 bases lining up with TRBD1. The V gene's germline CDR1 is SGHTA and CDR2 FQGNSA. There are 14 residues in the CDR3. V lost 5 bases to trimming and J lost 3 bases; unmatched junction nucleotides: 2.

V gene TRBV30 combines with J gene TRBJ1-5, with TRBD1 matching over 10 bases. This CDR3 has 14 amino acids. From germline, CDR1 is GTSNPN and CDR2 SVGIG (reference sequence). Trimming took 3 bases from V and 6 from J; bases not matched to a gene: 5. DNA of the CDR3: TGTGCCTGGAGCCTGGGACAGGGGTTTCAGCCCCAGCATTTT. Encoded protein: CAWSLGQGFQPQHF.

The gene calls are TRBV5-1 and TRBJ2-3; TRBD1 agrees at 12 bases. The V and J ends lost 5 bases and 2 bases, in that order; junction bases with no gene match: 6. The CDR3 is 16 amino acids. Germline loops: CDR1 SGHRS, CDR2 YFSETQ. This CDR3 is CASSPGTGGVTDTQYF. The CDR3 DNA is TGCGCCAGCAGTCCCGGGACAGGGGGCGTCACAGATACGCAGTATTTT.